This T cell receptor beta chain was retrieved from a study of blood T cell repertoires in COVID-19. This CDR3 is built from 18 residues. Germline V gene data show CDR1 as LNHNV and CDR2 as YYDKDF (reference sequence). Between the trimmed V and J ends, which lost 0 bases and 0 bases, there was a span of 14 bases. Per the study methods: Researchers report that nucleated cell counts were estimated from reference gene primer amplification. Sequencing was performed with immunoSEQ multiplex PCR; in TCRdb, only in-frame clones are kept and a portion is missing. V and J calls and clone size come straight from that table; D and trimming were deduced from the DNA. The sample records under 400,000 clones, around 87% being singletons.

J is TRBJ1-4 and V is TRBV15, with D possibly TRBD1 on 5 matching bases. This sequence originates from a man aged 35-49 years in a cohort exposed to, infected with or recovered from COVID-19 (not recorded which). The material sequenced was PBMCs or T cells enriched from blood (not recorded which). CDR3: CATSRDRYRTTTNEKLFF. The DNA of the CDR3 is TGTGCCACCAGCAGAGATCGCTACAGGACAACAACTAATGAAAAACTGTTTTTT.